These 19 T cell receptor beta chains share one sample of origin, sequenced in a study of OX40 agonist ivuxolimab in advanced cancers. Profiled with immunoSEQ multiplex PCR; TCRdb holds only in-frame clones, not every one. The sample yields 90,000 to 100,000 clones, roughly nine tenths seen once. Sequencing used CD4+ or CD8+ T cells sorted from blood, obtained in a trial of the OX40 agonist ivuxolimab. These receptors were taken from an adult with an advanced solid tumor such as melanoma, head and neck, liver or kidney cancer.

The chain is built from TRBV7-6 and TRBJ2-1; 8 nucleotides align to TRBD2. The V gene's germline CDR1 is SGHVS and CDR2 FNYEAQ. The CDR3 consists of 14 residues. The V and J ends lost 3 bases and 7 bases, in that order; junction bases with no gene match: 5. CDR3 amino acids: CASSFGLASNEQFF. The CDR3 DNA follows: TGTGCCAGCAGCTTCGGACTAGCTTCGAATGAGCAGTTCTTC.

This chain links TRBV11-3 with TRBJ2-1; D unresolved. The CDR3 runs 13 residues. Between the trimmed V and J ends, which lost 5 bases and 4 bases, there was a span of 9 bases. Germline loops: CDR1 SGHNT, CDR2 YENEEA. The CDR3 DNA reads as TGTGCCAGCAGCCTTGACGGTTACAATGAGCAGTTCTTC. Translating it yields CASSLDGYNEQFF.

Notes on this clone: The sample holds other DNA sequences that translate to the same CDR3. The chain links TRBV10-3 to TRBJ2-5; 9 bases line up with TRBD1. The V gene's germline CDR1 is ENHRY and CDR2 SYGVKD. The trim removed 9 bases at V and 4 bases at J, leaving 3 bases unmatched. The CDR3 length is 12 residues. The CDR3 here is CAISDRGETQYF. In DNA form, the CDR3 reads TGTGCCATTTCGGACAGGGGAGAGACCCAGTACTTC.

This clone was seen more than once but under ten times. The V and J genes are TRBV5-5 and TRBJ2-2; D may be TRBD2 (6 bases). This CDR3 region has 14 residues. Per germline, CDR1 SGHKS and CDR2 YYEKEE (reference sequence). Trimming removed 6 bases at V and 3 bases at J, with 12 bases between. Here the CDR3 DNA reads TGTGCCAGCATATTCACGGGAGACACCGGGGAGCTGTTTTTT. Its protein product is CASIFTGDTGELFF.

The V and J genes are TRBV27 and TRBJ1-2; D gene uncertain. The CDR3 has 13 residues. V lost 2 bases and J 4 bases, leaving 8 bases between the germline ends. Germline CDR1 is MNHEY and CDR2 is SMNVEV (reference sequence). The CDR3 DNA sequence: TGTGCCAGCAGTTTAGACGGATCCTATGGCTACACCTTC. Its protein product is CASSLDGSYGYTF.

The genes are TRBV27 and TRBJ1-4, with a weak D call TRBD1 (5 bases). Between the trimmed V and J ends, which lost 2 bases and 8 bases, there was a span of 15 bases. The germline V gene has CDR1 MNHEY and CDR2 SMNVEV (reference sequence). This CDR3 region has 15 residues. CDR3 bases: TGTGCCAGCAGTTTAGAGCCAGGGATAGGGGAAAAACTGTTTTTT. It encodes CASSLEPGIGEKLFF.

This chain links TRBV5-8 with TRBJ2-3; D gene uncertain. CDR3 length: 12 amino acids. Trimming shortened V by 3 bases and J by 5 bases, and 7 bases separated the two germline ends. Germline CDR1 SGHTS, CDR2 YDEGEE. In DNA, the CDR3 is TGTGCCAGCAGCTGGATGGGAGATACGCAGTATTTT. Encoded protein: CASSWMGDTQYF.

V usage is TRBV27 and J usage is TRBJ2-2; TRBD1 is a possible D gene (5 bases). Trimming took off 6 bases at V and 8 bases at J, with 19 bases between the two ends. Germline V gives CDR1 MNHEY, CDR2 SMNVEV (reference sequence). The CDR3 has 15 residues. CDR3 in amino acids: CASSKLGSGLGELFF. CDR3 nucleotides: TGTGCCAGCAGCAAATTGGGGTCAGGGTTGGGGGAGCTGTTTTTT.

The chain uses TRBV27 and TRBJ2-2; D remains unclear. Trimming took 2 bases from V and 3 from J, leaving 10 bases between them. The CDR3 sequence is 15 residues long. Germline assignment: CDR1 MNHEY and CDR2 SMNVEV (reference sequence). CDR3 residues: CASSLIPPDTGELFF. The DNA for the CDR3 is TGTGCCAGCAGTTTAATCCCGCCGGACACCGGGGAGCTGTTTTTT.

J is TRBJ1-5 and V is TRBV18, with D perhaps TRBD1 (5 bases). From germline, CDR1 is KGHSH and CDR2 LQKENI. V was trimmed by 1 base and J by 4 bases, leaving 11 bases between them. This CDR3 spans 15 amino acids. CDR3 protein: CASSPQQGSNQPQHF. The CDR3 DNA is TGTGCCAGCTCACCACAGCAGGGAAGTAATCAGCCCCAGCATTTT.

The chain joins TRBV7-9 to TRBJ2-1; no clear D. Germline V lookup: CDR1 SEHNR, CDR2 FQNEAQ (reference sequence). CDR3 length equals 18 residues. V lost 4 bases, J lost 6 bases, and 25 bases lay in between. The CDR3 DNA follows: TGTGCCAGCAGCTCCCGCGCTTGGGAATCGGGTTTTGGCAATGAGCAGTTCTTC. It encodes CASSSRAWESGFGNEQFF.

The rearrangement links TRBV5-1 to TRBJ2-6, with D possibly TRBD2 on 5 matching bases. The germline V gene has CDR1 SGHRS and CDR2 YFSETQ. CDR3 length equals 15 residues. V dropped 1 base and J dropped 2 bases, with 7 bases sitting between them. In nucleotides, the CDR3 is TGCGCCAGCAGCTTGAACGGGGCTGGGGCCAACGTCCTGACTTTC. It is translated as CASSLNGAGANVLTF.

The chain links TRBV6-5 to TRBJ1-6, with D hard to call. Trimming stripped 6 bases from V and 10 bases from J, with 19 bases between. The CDR3 totals 15 residues. The V gene's germline CDR1 is MNHEY and CDR2 SVGAGI. Written as DNA, the CDR3 is TGTGCCAGCAGAAAGAGCCACCCCTGGGAATCACCCCTCCACTTT. It translates to CASRKSHPWESPLHF.

The chain uses TRBV7-8 and TRBJ2-5; 8 bases map to TRBD1. With 3 bases clipped from V and 3 bases from J, the junction kept 6 bases outside the gene matches. The CDR3 length is 15 residues. Looked up from germline, CDR1 is SGHVS and CDR2 is FQNEAQ. The DNA of the CDR3 is TGTGCCAGCAGCTTCCAGGGGGCAGGGGAAGAGACCCAGTACTTC. It codes for CASSFQGAGEETQYF.

This rearrangement joins TRBV7-8 to TRBJ1-1, with D uncertain. The CDR3 is made up of 13 amino acids. V was shortened by 5 bases and J by 1 base, with 8 bases between the two germline ends. CDR1 is SGHVS, CDR2 FQNEAQ, per germline. CDR3 nucleotides: TGTGCCAGCAGCCGAGCCGGGAACACTGAAGCTTTCTTT. Translation: CASSRAGNTEAFF.

The rearrangement links TRBV5-6 to TRBJ1-1; 7 bases are a match to TRBD1. Trimming at V came to 5 bases and at J to 6 bases, leaving 19 bases not matched to a gene. Germline CDR1 SGHDT, CDR2 YYEEEE. There are 17 residues in the CDR3. Here the CDR3 reads CASSLSGRRGGGAEAFF. CDR3 sequence (DNA): TGTGCCAGCAGTCTCTCCGGGAGGAGGGGAGGGGGCGCTGAAGCTTTCTTT.

The chain combines TRBV10-1 with TRBJ2-3; D possibly corresponds to TRBD2 (5 bases). The CDR3 loop spans 14 amino acids. Germline V gene sequence: CDR1 WNHNN, CDR2 SYGVQD (reference sequence). V shed 3 bases and J shed 4 bases, with 11 bases lying between them. The CDR3 spells CASSEKGEADTQYF. DNA for the CDR3: TGCGCCAGCAGTGAAAAGGGAGAGGCAGATACGCAGTATTTT.

The chain links TRBV30 to TRBJ1-4; D call uncertain. CDR3 size: 13 residues. Germline CDR1 is GTSNPN and CDR2 is SVGIG (reference sequence). The V end lost 5 bases, the J end lost 8 bases, and 15 bases lay between the germline ends. CDR3 region: CAWVGPTGEKLFF. The CDR3 DNA follows: TGTGCCTGGGTTGGTCCCACGGGGGAAAAACTGTTTTTT.

The chain is built from TRBV6-6 and TRBJ2-7; D uncertain. Per the germline V gene, CDR1 is MNHNY and CDR2 is SVGAGI (reference sequence). The CDR3 spans 12 residues. V lost 8 bases to trimming and J lost 4 bases, with 12 bases between them. The DNA of the CDR3 is TGTGCCAGCTCCGGTTCAGGATACGAGCAGTACGTC. This encodes CASSGSGYEQYV.